Following are 23 T cell receptor beta chains from one sample sequenced in a study of response to subunit inactivated influenza vaccine. TCRdb reprocessed the RT-PCR reads with MiXCR, giving one entry per CDR3 protein. Among 450,000 to 500,000 distinct CDR3 sequences listed, over 9.5% were seen once. The input for sequencing was PBMCs from blood, taken around seven weeks after vaccination. The receptors here all came from a man aged 50 to 59 who received an inactivated influenza vaccine.

This clonotype has a count of ten or more. This chain joins TRBV12-3 or TRBV12-4 and TRBJ2-4; a weak D match, TRBD2 (5 bases). V was cut by 0 bases and J by 12 bases, with 12 bases left in between. The CDR3 extends over 13 amino acids. The CDR3 protein is CASSLADVGDQYF. The CDR3 coding sequence is TGTGCCAGCAGTTTAGCGGATGTGGGAGATCAGTACTTC.

The sample holds a few counts of this clonotype. CDR3 protein: CASSPQWPQPQHF. The CDR3 DNA reads as TGTGCCAGCAGCCCCCAGTGGCCTCAGCCCCAGCATTTT. V and J are TRBV7-2 and TRBJ1-5; D unresolved. V was shortened by 5 bases and J by 6 bases, with 11 bases between the two germline ends. The CDR3 has 13 amino acids. From germline, CDR1 is SGHTA and CDR2 FQGNSA. Full variable domain (missing parts from reference TRBV7-2 and TRBJ1-5): GAGVSQSPSNKVTEKGKDVELRCDPISGHTALYWYRQSLGQGLEFLIYFQGNSAPDKSGLPSDRFSAERTGGSVSTLTIQRTQQEDSAVYLCASSPQWPQPQHFGDGTRLSIL.

The rearrangement uses TRBV30 and TRBJ2-3; D perhaps matches TRBD2 (5 bases). The CDR3 sequence is 14 residues long. Germline V CDR1 and CDR2: GTSNPN, SVGIG (reference sequence). The V end was cut by 0 bases, the J end by 6 bases, with 13 bases between. CDR3: CAWSVYSGFDTQYF. DNA for the CDR3: TGTGCCTGGAGTGTATACAGCGGCTTCGATACGCAGTATTTT.

This clonotype has just a few counts. The chain employs TRBV12-3 or TRBV12-4 and TRBJ2-1, with 9 bases that match TRBD2. The CDR3 contains 15 residues. The V segment lost 6 bases and the J segment 6 bases; nucleotides outside the gene matches: 9. Here the CDR3 DNA reads TGTGCCAGCAGCGAGAGCGGGGGGTGGCGCAATGAGCAGTTCTTC. It specifies CASSESGGWRNEQFF.

The rearrangement uses TRBV7-3 and TRBJ2-2; TRBD2 matches 14 bases. This CDR3 has 18 amino acids. The V gene's germline CDR1 is SGHTA and CDR2 FQGTGA. The V and J ends lost 5 bases and 6 bases, in that order; junction bases with no gene match: 11. The CDR3 spells CASSLRLAGGPLSGELFF. DNA for the CDR3: TGTGCCAGCAGCCTAAGACTAGCGGGAGGGCCCTTATCCGGGGAGCTGTTTTTT.

This clonotype was picked up many times. This rearrangement joins TRBV5-1 to TRBJ1-2; tentatively, D is TRBD1 (5 bases). Germline V gene data show CDR1 as SGHRS and CDR2 as YFSETQ. The length of the CDR3 is 14 residues. Deletions cut 0 bases from V and 4 bases from J, with 10 bases between. CDR3 in amino acids: CASSLGDRSYGYTF. The CDR3 region has the DNA TGCGCCAGCAGCTTGGGAGACAGAAGCTATGGCTACACCTTC.

This clonotype has a handful of counts. This chain joins TRBV6-2 or TRBV6-3 and TRBJ2-1; TRBD1 or TRBD2 may be the D gene (6 bases each). Germline V CDR1 and CDR2: MNHEY, SVGEGT. Trimming shortened V by 2 bases and J by 2 bases, and 10 bases separated the two germline ends. This CDR3 has 15 amino acids. CDR3 amino acids: CASSYGGGPYNEQFF. The DNA for the CDR3 is TGTGCCAGCAGTTACGGTGGGGGGCCCTACAATGAGCAGTTCTTC.

This clonotype has a count of ten or more. The gene calls are TRBV5-1 and TRBJ2-7, with D possibly called TRBD1 or TRBD2 (7 bases each). Trimming left V 4 bases short and J 3 bases short, with 14 bases between. The germline V gene encodes CDR1 SGHRS and CDR2 YFSETQ. The CDR3 spans 14 residues. The CDR3 nucleotides read TGCGCCAGCAGCCCAGGGGGGGGGAACTACGAGCAGTACTTC. The encoded protein is CASSPGGGNYEQYF. Supplemented by reference TRBV5-1 and TRBJ2-7, the full variable domain reads KAGVTQTPRYLIKTRGQQVTLSCSPISGHRSVSWYQQTPGQGLQFLFEYFSETQRNKGNFPGRFSGRQFSNSRSEMNVSTLELGDSALYLCASSPGGGNYEQYFGPGTRLTVT.

This clonotype was counted between two and nine times. The chain couples TRBV5-4 to TRBJ2-6, with D perhaps matching TRBD2 (6 bases). Trimming left V 5 bases short and J 0 bases short, with 12 bases between. The germline V gene encodes CDR1 SGHNT and CDR2 YYREEE (reference sequence). The CDR3 extends over 16 amino acids. In DNA, the CDR3 is TGTGCCAGCAGGGAGGGAACCTCCTCTGGGGCCAACGTCCTGACTTTC. This translates into CASREGTSSGANVLTF.

This clonotype was seen many times. This chain links TRBV24-1 with TRBJ2-7, with 9 bases identical to TRBD1. CDR1 KGHDR and CDR2 SFDVKD come from the germline V gene. Trimming took 3 bases from V and 7 from J; bases not matched to a gene: 9. The CDR3 is 15 amino acids. CDR3 bases: TGTGCCACCAGTGATACAGGGGGCTCGGCGGTTGAGCAGTACTTC. The encoded protein is CATSDTGGSAVEQYF.

This clonotype came up many times. CDR3 nucleotide sequence: TGTGCCAGCAGTGATTCGACACTCATGACGGGGCAGTACGAGCAGTACTTC. Translated, it gives CASSDSTLMTGQYEQYF. This sequence joins TRBV25-1 and TRBJ2-7; perhaps D is TRBD1 or TRBD2 (5 bases each). The CDR3 sequence is 17 residues long. The germline V and J ends were trimmed by 3 bases and 4 bases, with 22 bases remaining between them. Germline CDR1 reads MGHDK; CDR2 reads SYGVNS.

Ten or more counts support this clonotype. The chain has TRBV5-1 and TRBJ2-5; perhaps TRBD1 as D (5 bases). The length of the CDR3 is 14 residues. Germline CDR1 is SGHRS and CDR2 is YFSETQ. The V end was cut by 4 bases, the J end by 2 bases, with 12 bases between. The CDR3 DNA reads TGCGCCAGCAGCCTTAGACAGCCGCAAGAGACCCAGTACTTC. Its translation is CASSLRQPQETQYF.

This clonotype was observed a handful of times. This chain joins TRBV6-2 or TRBV6-3 and TRBJ2-7; no clear D gene. Looked up from germline, CDR1 is MNHEY and CDR2 is SVGEGT. V was cut by 5 bases and J by 3 bases, with 14 bases left in between. The CDR3 covers 14 residues. The CDR3 nucleotides are TGTGCCAGCAGTGACGGACCTCCGAACTACGAGCAGTACTTC. Translating it yields CASSDGPPNYEQYF.

This clonotype was counted between two and nine times. The chain carries TRBV4-1 and TRBJ2-5; D is uncertain. This CDR3 spans 15 amino acids. Trimming took off 0 bases at V and 1 base at J, with 9 bases between the two ends. Germline lookup yields CDR1 MGHRA and CDR2 YSYEKL. The CDR3 nucleotides read TGCGCCAGCAGCCAAGATAGGACCCGCCAAGAGACCCAGTACTTC. Protein product: CASSQDRTRQETQYF.

V and J are TRBV14 and TRBJ2-1; either TRBD1 or TRBD2 may fit D (5 bases each). CDR1 is SGHDN and CDR2 is FVKESK in the germline V gene. The CDR3 loop spans 16 amino acids. With 0 bases removed from V and 1 base from J, the gap between germline ends came to 10 bases. CDR3 sequence reads: CASSQDFGASYNEQFF. The CDR3 DNA sequence: TGTGCCAGCAGCCAAGATTTCGGGGCTTCCTACAATGAGCAGTTCTTC.

This clonotype was counted a few times. This chain links TRBV11-2 with TRBJ1-5; no reliable D call. V lost 0 bases, J lost 1 base, and 4 bases lay in between. Germline V gives CDR1 SGHAT, CDR2 FQNNGV. The CDR3 runs 14 residues. The CDR3 region has the DNA TGTGCCAGCAGCTTAGAGCCGAGCAATCAGCCCCAGCATTTT. Translated: CASSLEPSNQPQHF.

The rearrangement joins TRBV6-2 or TRBV6-3 to TRBJ1-5, with a weak D call TRBD1 (5 bases). This CDR3 is 14 amino acids long. The V and J ends lost 4 bases and 1 base respectively, with 8 bases between them. In germline, CDR1 is MNHEY, CDR2 SVGEGT. The CDR3 DNA reads TGTGCCAGCAGTTGGGACCCGAGCAATCAGCCCCAGCATTTT. This encodes CASSWDPSNQPQHF.

This clonotype turned up a few times. This sequence joins TRBV28 and TRBJ2-2; 8 bases line up with TRBD1. After removal of 2 bases from V and 6 bases from J, the junction contained 8 bases not matched to a gene. This CDR3 is built from 16 residues. CDR1 is MDHEN, CDR2 SYDVKM, per germline. CDR3 sequence (DNA): TGTGCCAGCAGTTTACTCGCAGGGGGCTGGGCCGGGGAGCTGTTTTTT. This encodes CASSLLAGGWAGELFF.

The table lists this clonotype with a few counts. The rearrangement links TRBV12-3 or TRBV12-4 to TRBJ2-3; D gene uncertain. The CDR3 consists of 17 residues. V was cut by 1 base and J by 0 bases, with 14 bases left in between. Written as DNA, the CDR3 is TGTGCCAGCAGTTTAGGGCCAGCTAGTCGTAGCACAGATACGCAGTATTTT. Amino acids: CASSLGPASRSTDTQYF.

V and J are TRBV10-2 and TRBJ2-5; D not certain. The CDR3 has 13 amino acids. Germline lookup yields CDR1 WSHSY and CDR2 SAAADI. Between the trimmed V and J ends, which lost 2 bases and 3 bases, there was a span of 7 bases. This CDR3 reads CASSEASKETQYF. CDR3 nucleotides: TGCGCCAGCAGTGAGGCTTCTAAAGAGACCCAGTACTTC.

This clonotype was observed a handful of times. The chain combines TRBV27 with TRBJ1-1; 7 bases fit TRBD1. J lost 0 bases, V lost 2 bases, and 3 bases had no gene match. The CDR3 spans 15 residues. Germline CDR1 MNHEY, CDR2 SMNVEV (reference sequence). The CDR3 DNA is TGTGCCAGCAGTTTAACCGGGACAGTGAACACTGAAGCTTTCTTT. It yields the protein CASSLTGTVNTEAFF.

This clonotype appeared a few times. The chain links TRBV7-2 to TRBJ1-5; D is ambiguous. The germline V gene encodes CDR1 SGHTA and CDR2 FQGNSA. The CDR3 totals 12 residues. The ends were cut back, 2 bases at V and 6 bases at J, with 5 bases in the middle. CDR3 region: CASSLHGQPQHF. As DNA, the CDR3 is TGTGCCAGCAGCTTACACGGTCAGCCCCAGCATTTT. The full variable domain, rest sourced from reference TRBV7-2 and TRBJ1-5, is GAGVSQSPSNKVTEKGKDVELRCDPISGHTALYWYRQSLGQGLEFLIYFQGNSAPDKSGLPSDRFSAERTGGSVSTLTIQRTQQEDSAVYLCASSLHGQPQHFGDGTRLSIL.

This clonotype was detected ten times or more. The chain carries TRBV20-1 and TRBJ2-5, with TRBD1 matching over 9 bases. The CDR3 is 12 residues long. The germline V gene encodes CDR1 DFQATT and CDR2 SNEGSKA (reference sequence). CDR3 sequence reads: CTSPGQGETQYF. CDR3 nucleotide sequence: TGCACCTCACCGGGACAGGGAGAGACCCAGTACTTC.